The present entry profiles one T cell receptor beta chain with its context. Its antigen remains unknown. The United States was where all participants with HIV were treated. Specimens held about 0.9-10 million cryopreserved PBMC prior to DNA extraction. The libraries were made with immunoSEQ v3.0 at survey level. The table came from immunoSEQ multiplex PCR; TCRdb's copy has only in-frame clones and leaves some out. Found here are tens of thousands of clones, nearly 95% of them singletons; the top ten hold less than 10%. This entry comes from a study of long-term antiretroviral therapy in people with HIV. Overall study findings and caveats: Post-ART, diversity grew, though it stayed under transplant donor control levels. The study lacked data on ART adherence, viral resistance or therapy changes.

V was shortened by 2 bases and J by 7 bases, with 18 bases between the two germline ends. The CDR3 loop spans 16 amino acids. Germline V gives CDR1 GTSNPN, CDR2 SVGIG (reference sequence). This receptor was taken from a man in his thirties or forties with HIV. The sample consisted of unsorted PBMCs, taken about 6.6 years after starting antiretroviral therapy. The chain uses TRBV30 and TRBJ1-6; D not resolved. The chain's CDR3 is CAWSLGPNNPNSPLHF. The CDR3 nucleotides are TGTGCCTGGAGTTTAGGACCAAATAACCCCAATTCACCCCTCCACTTT.